This entry lists 25 T cell receptor beta chains sequenced from one sample in a study of T cell responses to AZD1222 COVID-19 vaccine. The method was immunoSEQ multiplex PCR; TCRdb's version includes in-frame clones alone and lacks a portion of them. Of about 110,000 clones listed, around 90% are singletons. The source material was peripheral blood, sampled 28 days after the second AZD1222 dose. The receptors derive from an adult who received the AZD1222 COVID-19 vaccine.

This clone was detected once. The chain links TRBV5-4 to TRBJ2-3; a weak D match, TRBD2 (7 bases). V was pared by 4 bases and J by 2 bases, with 14 bases between. The CDR3 runs to 15 residues. CDR1 is SGHNT, CDR2 YYREEE, per germline (reference sequence). In nucleotides, the CDR3 is TGTGCCAGCAGCCAGGCGGGGGCCTTCACAGATACGCAGTATTTT. Its translation: CASSQAGAFTDTQYF.

The J gene is TRBJ2-7, the V gene TRBV7-2; D is perhaps TRBD2 (5 bases). This CDR3 contains 14 residues. V was clipped by 4 bases and J by 2 bases, with 12 bases between them. In germline, CDR1 is SGHTA, CDR2 FQGNSA. The CDR3 coding sequence is TGTGCCAGCAGCTCCCAATGGGGAGCCTACGAGCAGTACTTC. Translation: CASSSQWGAYEQYF.

This clone has a single count. This chain joins TRBV7-2 and TRBJ1-2, with D unclear. Germline loops: CDR1 SGHTA, CDR2 FQGNSA. Deletions cut 4 bases from V and 8 bases from J, with 14 bases between. The CDR3 consists of 13 residues. As DNA, the CDR3 is TGTGCCAGCAGCTCTCACCTGACCCAAGGCTACACCTTC. It is translated as CASSSHLTQGYTF. Combining the CDR3 with reference TRBV7-2 and TRBJ1-2 gives the whole variable domain GAGVSQSPSNKVTEKGKDVELRCDPISGHTALYWYRQSLGQGLEFLIYFQGNSAPDKSGLPSDRFSAERTGGSVSTLTIQRTQQEDSAVYLCASSSHLTQGYTFGSGTRLTVV.

This sequence joins TRBV19 and TRBJ1-1, with TRBD1 as a possible D gene (6 bases). The ends were cut back, 4 bases at V and 5 bases at J, with 11 bases in the middle. Germline V gene sequence: CDR1 LNHDA, CDR2 SQIVND (reference sequence). The CDR3 spans 13 residues. The chain's CDR3 is CASSKQGITEAFF. As DNA, the CDR3 is TGTGCCAGTAGTAAGCAGGGGATAACTGAAGCTTTCTTT.

The chain employs TRBV6-2 or TRBV6-3 and TRBJ1-4, with a tentative D call TRBD1 (5 bases). Germline-derived CDR1 and CDR2 are MNHEY and SVGEGT. The germline V and J ends were trimmed by 6 bases and 9 bases, with 17 bases remaining between them. The CDR3 length is 14 residues. CDR3 sequence reads: CASSRGQSQQKLFF. CDR3 bases: TGTGCCAGCAGCCGAGGACAATCCCAACAAAAACTGTTTTTT.

V and J are TRBV5-1 and TRBJ1-3, with D tentatively TRBD1 (6 bases). This CDR3 comprises 15 residues. Trimming shortened V by 6 bases and J by 0 bases, and 13 bases separated the two germline ends. Germline-derived CDR1 and CDR2 are SGHRS and YFSETQ. CDR3 protein: CASKKGDTSGNTIYF. CDR3 coding DNA: TGCGCCAGCAAAAAAGGGGACACCTCTGGAAACACCATATATTTT.

The rearrangement joins TRBV14 to TRBJ1-2; 10 bases agree with TRBD1. This CDR3 has 16 amino acids. V was clipped by 4 bases and J by 3 bases; unmatched bases: 8. In germline, CDR1 is SGHDN, CDR2 FVKESK. The CDR3 spells CASSPRPGQGYYGYTF. The CDR3 DNA reads TGTGCCAGCAGCCCCCGGCCGGGACAGGGGTACTATGGCTACACCTTC.

The V gene is TRBV3-1 (or the pseudogene TRBV3-2), the J gene TRBJ1-1; 7 nucleotides line up with TRBD1. J gave up 0 bases and V 4 bases, and 11 bases lay outside the gene matches. Germline loops: CDR1 LGHDT, CDR2 YNNKEL (reference sequence). The CDR3 length is 17 residues. The CDR3 DNA reads as TGTGCCAGCAGCCCCCCCGTGGACAGGACCATGAACACTGAAGCTTTCTTT. It specifies CASSPPVDRTMNTEAFF.

This chain links TRBV25-1 with TRBJ2-1; D is perhaps TRBD1 (5 bases). Germline V gene lookup returns CDR1 MGHDK and CDR2 SYGVNS. Trimming pared 6 bases from V and 0 bases from J, leaving 18 bases between. CDR3 size: 17 residues. The CDR3 sequence is CASRSMAGFSSYNEQFF. DNA for the CDR3: TGTGCCAGCAGATCAATGGCAGGGTTTAGCTCCTACAATGAGCAGTTCTTC.

The chain has TRBV6-5 and TRBJ1-2; D gene ambiguous. CDR1 is MNHEY and CDR2 is SVGAGI in the germline V gene. The V end lost 6 bases, the J end lost 4 bases, and 9 bases lay between the germline ends. This CDR3 has 12 residues. The CDR3 nucleotides read TGTGCCAGCAGCAGAAACAGCTATGGCTACACCTTC. Its translation: CASSRNSYGYTF.

The V call is TRBV4-1, the J call TRBJ2-6, with a tentative D call TRBD1 (6 bases). Trimming shortened V by 3 bases and J by 0 bases, and 18 bases separated the two germline ends. This CDR3 contains 19 residues. Per germline, CDR1 MGHRA and CDR2 YSYEKL. The CDR3 DNA reads TGCGCCAGCAGCCAGGCTTCTGGGACAAGAAACTCTGGGGCCAACGTCCTGACTTTC. Translated: CASSQASGTRNSGANVLTF.

V usage is TRBV6-5 and J usage is TRBJ2-5; weak D call: TRBD2 (6 bases). The CDR3 loop spans 14 amino acids. The germline gives CDR1 MNHEY, CDR2 SVGAGI. Trimming left V 5 bases short and J 5 bases short, with 15 bases between. The CDR3 DNA follows: TGTGCCAGCAGTCGGACTATGGCTCGGGAGACCCAGTACTTC. It specifies CASSRTMARETQYF.

V and J are TRBV5-1 and TRBJ2-3, with TRBD2 identical over 10 bases. The germline CDR1 and CDR2 sequences are SGHRS and YFSETQ. Germline trimming cut 4 bases from V and 1 base from J; bases unmatched to any gene: 3. The CDR3 is made up of 15 amino acids. In DNA form, the CDR3 reads TGCGCCAGCAGCCGTACTAGCGGGGGCACAGATACGCAGTATTTT. Residues: CASSRTSGGTDTQYF. Variable domain in full (rest from reference TRBV5-1 and TRBJ2-3): KAGVTQTPRYLIKTRGQQVTLSCSPISGHRSVSWYQQTPGQGLQFLFEYFSETQRNKGNFPGRFSGRQFSNSRSEMNVSTLELGDSALYLCASSRTSGGTDTQYFGPGTRLTVL.

The chain recombines TRBV29-1 with TRBJ2-5; the D is unclear. V lost 8 bases, J lost 4 bases, and 5 bases lay in between. The CDR3 length is 9 residues. Germline CDR1 reads SQVTM; CDR2 reads ANQGSEA. The CDR3 sequence is CSPPETQYF. The CDR3 bases are TGCAGCCCCCCAGAGACCCAGTACTTC.

The gene calls are TRBV6-5 and TRBJ1-2; maybe TRBD1 (6 bases). V lost 5 bases and J lost 6, with 19 bases in between. This CDR3 region has 15 residues. The V gene's germline CDR1 is MNHEY and CDR2 SVGAGI. The CDR3: CASSIPFRGIDGYTF. The CDR3, as DNA: TGTGCCAGCAGTATACCCTTCAGGGGAATAGATGGCTACACCTTC.

This clone was observed a single time. J is TRBJ2-7 and V is TRBV5-5; D unresolved. Trimming took 0 bases from V and 3 from J, leaving 10 bases between them. This CDR3 spans 14 amino acids. Germline V gene lookup returns CDR1 SGHKS and CDR2 YYEKEE (reference sequence). CDR3 region: CASSLAGIFYEQYF. The DNA for the CDR3 is TGTGCCAGCAGCTTGGCGGGTATCTTCTACGAGCAGTACTTC.

The chain couples TRBV7-9 to TRBJ1-1, with unresolved D. The CDR3 consists of 14 residues. Germline CDR1 and CDR2: SEHNR and FQNEAQ (reference sequence). The V and J ends lost 5 bases and 3 bases respectively, with 13 bases between them. CDR3 region: CASSPQGLDTEAFF. In DNA form, the CDR3 reads TGTGCCAGCAGCCCCCAAGGGCTGGACACTGAAGCTTTCTTT. Variable domain in full (rest from reference TRBV7-9 and TRBJ1-1): DTGVSQNPRHKITKRGQNVTFRCDPISEHNRLYWYRQTLGQGPEFLTYFQNEAQLEKSRLLSDRFSAERPKGSFSTLEIQRTEQGDSAMYLCASSPQGLDTEAFFGQGTRLTVV.

V and J are TRBV6-1 and TRBJ1-5; 9 nucleotides agree with TRBD1. The V gene's germline CDR1 is MNHNS and CDR2 SASEGT. This CDR3 is 16 amino acids long. Germline trimming cut 3 bases from V and 3 bases from J; bases unmatched to any gene: 6. As DNA, the CDR3 is TGTGCCAGCAGTGACCGAGGACAGGGGATCAATCAGCCCCAGCATTTT. As protein: CASSDRGQGINQPQHF.

The rearrangement links TRBV7-2 to TRBJ2-3; unclear D gene. The V end was cut by 5 bases, the J end by 2 bases, with 11 bases between. The V gene's germline CDR1 is SGHTA and CDR2 FQGNSA. The CDR3 has 14 amino acids. In DNA, the CDR3 is TGTGCCAGCAGCACTGGATATCTCACAGATACGCAGTATTTT. The encoded protein is CASSTGYLTDTQYF. Full variable domain (remainder filled in from reference TRBV7-2 and TRBJ2-3): GAGVSQSPSNKVTEKGKDVELRCDPISGHTALYWYRQSLGQGLEFLIYFQGNSAPDKSGLPSDRFSAERTGGSVSTLTIQRTQQEDSAVYLCASSTGYLTDTQYFGPGTRLTVL.

The chain employs TRBV3-1 (or the pseudogene TRBV3-2) and TRBJ1-1, with TRBD1 identical over 7 bases. V was pared by 9 bases and J by 5 bases, with 12 bases of the junction left unmatched. Germline CDR1 reads LGHDT; CDR2 reads YNNKEL (reference sequence). The CDR3 runs to 14 residues. CDR3 bases: TGTGCCAGTAGAGAGAGGGGGCCGAGGACTGAAGCTTTCTTT. It codes for CASRERGPRTEAFF.

This chain connects TRBV4-1 to TRBJ1-2, with TRBD1 matching 8 bases. Germline assignment: CDR1 MGHRA and CDR2 YSYEKL. J was trimmed by 3 bases and V by 3 bases; bases with no gene match: 0. The CDR3 consists of 13 residues. The CDR3 coding sequence is TGCGCCAGCAGCCAGACAGGGGACTATGGCTACACCTTC. Its protein product is CASSQTGDYGYTF.

The chain uses TRBV7-2 and TRBJ1-2; 7 nucleotides match TRBD1. The CDR3 extends over 17 amino acids. Germline lookup yields CDR1 SGHTA and CDR2 FQGNSA. Unmatched junction bases numbered 7, after V lost 0 bases and J lost 0 bases. The CDR3 bases are TGTGCCAGCAGCTTAGCAAGGGGGCGCCCAGCTAACTATGGCTACACCTTC. It is translated as CASSLARGRPANYGYTF.

This clone has only a few counts. V usage is TRBV7-3 and J usage is TRBJ2-1; 13 bases line up with TRBD2. The length of the CDR3 is 15 residues. Germline lookup yields CDR1 SGHTA and CDR2 FQGTGA. V was clipped by 4 bases and J by 7 bases; unmatched bases: 4. The CDR3 DNA follows: TGTGCCAGCAGCTCGGGACTAGCGGGGCTAAATGAGCAGTTCTTC. This encodes CASSSGLAGLNEQFF.

This clone was seen only once. This chain links TRBV21-1 with TRBJ1-4. TRBV21-1 is a pseudogene locus. The CDR3 contains 12 residues. CDR3 loop: CASSKWGEKLFF. CDR3 sequence (DNA): TGTGCCAGCAGCAAGTGGGGTGAAAAACTGTTTTTT.

The chain couples TRBV6-5 to TRBJ1-4, with D perhaps TRBD1 (6 bases). The CDR3 totals 14 residues. Trimming took 6 bases from V and 7 from J, leaving 15 bases between them. CDR1 is MNHEY and CDR2 is SVGAGI in the germline V gene. The CDR3 here is CASSQGRGGEKLFF. Written as DNA, the CDR3 is TGTGCCAGCAGCCAAGGAAGGGGGGGTGAAAAACTGTTTTTT.